The source of this TCR beta chain is a study of OX40 agonist ivuxolimab in advanced cancers. The repertoire was sequenced with immunoSEQ multiplex PCR; TCRdb's copy has only in-frame clones and lacks some. The sample shows tens of thousands of clones, around 90% of them seen only once. This CDR3 is built from 14 residues. Germline V gene data show CDR1 as SGHRS and CDR2 as YFSETQ. V lost 3 bases and J 6 bases, leaving 13 bases between the germline ends. The TCR sequence derives from an adult with an advanced solid tumor such as melanoma, head and neck, liver or kidney cancer. The chain combines TRBV5-1 with TRBJ2-4; tentative D call: TRBD1 (6 bases). This specimen was CD4+ or CD8+ T cells sorted from blood, taken in a trial of the OX40 agonist ivuxolimab. The CDR3 reads CASSSMTGGNIQYF. Here the CDR3 DNA reads TGCGCCAGCAGCTCGATGACAGGAGGAAACATTCAGTACTTC.